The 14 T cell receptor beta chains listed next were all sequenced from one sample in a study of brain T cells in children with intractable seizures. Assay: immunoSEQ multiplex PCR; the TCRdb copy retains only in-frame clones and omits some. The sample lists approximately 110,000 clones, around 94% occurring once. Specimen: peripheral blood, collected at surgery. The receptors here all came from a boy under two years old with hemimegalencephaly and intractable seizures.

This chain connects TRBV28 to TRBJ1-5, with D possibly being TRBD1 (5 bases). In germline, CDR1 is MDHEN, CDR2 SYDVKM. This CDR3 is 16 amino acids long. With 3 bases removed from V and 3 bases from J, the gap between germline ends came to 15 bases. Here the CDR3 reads CASSLGGTGVNQPQHF. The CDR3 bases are TGTGCCAGCAGTTTGGGTGGGACGGGAGTCAATCAGCCCCAGCATTTT.

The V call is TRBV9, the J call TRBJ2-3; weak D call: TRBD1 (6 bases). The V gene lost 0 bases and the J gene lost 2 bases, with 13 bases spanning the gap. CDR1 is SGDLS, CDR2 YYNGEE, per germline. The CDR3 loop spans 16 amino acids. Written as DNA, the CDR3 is TGTGCCAGCAGCGTAGCTTGGACAGACCTCACAGATACGCAGTATTTT. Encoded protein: CASSVAWTDLTDTQYF.

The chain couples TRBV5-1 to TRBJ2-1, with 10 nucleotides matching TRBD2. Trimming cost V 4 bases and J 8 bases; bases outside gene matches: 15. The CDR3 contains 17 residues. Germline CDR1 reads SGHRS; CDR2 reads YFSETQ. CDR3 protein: CASSPRGLASANHEQFF. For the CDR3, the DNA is TGCGCCAGCAGCCCGCGGGGACTAGCGTCCGCTAACCATGAGCAGTTCTTC.

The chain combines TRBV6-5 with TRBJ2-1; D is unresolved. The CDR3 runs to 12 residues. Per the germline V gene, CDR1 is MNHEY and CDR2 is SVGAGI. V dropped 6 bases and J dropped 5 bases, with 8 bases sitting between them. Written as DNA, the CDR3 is TGTGCCAGCAGCCAGATAGACAATGAGCAGTTCTTC. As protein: CASSQIDNEQFF.

The CDR3 nucleotides read TGTGCCAGCATCGGTTTGGGACCTCAGTATTTT. Translation: CASIGLGPQYF. The rearrangement joins TRBV28 to TRBJ2-3; tentatively, D is TRBD1 or TRBD2 (5 bases each). CDR3 length equals 11 residues. Germline values: CDR1 MDHEN, CDR2 SYDVKM. The V gene lost 7 bases and the J gene lost 12 bases, with 14 bases spanning the gap.

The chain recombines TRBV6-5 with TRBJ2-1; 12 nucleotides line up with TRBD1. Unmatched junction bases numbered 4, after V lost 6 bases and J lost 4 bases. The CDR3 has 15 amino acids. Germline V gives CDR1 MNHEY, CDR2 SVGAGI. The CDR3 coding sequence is TGTGCCAGCAGGGGGACAGGGGGCGAATACAATGAGCAGTTCTTC. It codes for CASRGTGGEYNEQFF.

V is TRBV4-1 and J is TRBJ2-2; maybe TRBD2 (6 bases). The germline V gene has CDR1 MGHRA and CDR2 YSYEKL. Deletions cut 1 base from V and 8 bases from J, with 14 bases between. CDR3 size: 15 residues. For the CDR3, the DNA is TGCGCCAGCAGCCAAGCGTTACGGGAGTGGGGGGAGCTGTTTTTT. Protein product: CASSQALREWGELFF.

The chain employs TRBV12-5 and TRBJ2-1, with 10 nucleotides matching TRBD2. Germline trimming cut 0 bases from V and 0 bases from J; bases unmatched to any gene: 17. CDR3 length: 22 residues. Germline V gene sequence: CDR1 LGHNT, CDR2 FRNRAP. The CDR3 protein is CASGLVLWEAGGPGSSYNEQFF. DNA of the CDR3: TGTGCTAGTGGTTTGGTTCTCTGGGAAGCGGGAGGGCCTGGGTCCTCCTACAATGAGCAGTTCTTC.

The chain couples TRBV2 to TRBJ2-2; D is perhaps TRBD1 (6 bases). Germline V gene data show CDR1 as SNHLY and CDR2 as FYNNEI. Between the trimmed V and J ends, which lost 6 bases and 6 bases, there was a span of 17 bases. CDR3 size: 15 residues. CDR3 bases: TGTGCCAGCAGCGCCAGGGGTGGATGGGCCGGGGAGCTGTTTTTT. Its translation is CASSARGGWAGELFF.

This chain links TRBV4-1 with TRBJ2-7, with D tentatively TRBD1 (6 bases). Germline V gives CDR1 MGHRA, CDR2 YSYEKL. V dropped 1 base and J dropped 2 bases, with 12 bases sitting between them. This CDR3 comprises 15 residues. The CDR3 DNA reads TGCGCCAGCAGCCAAGTCTCAGGGGAACCCTACGAGCAGTACTTC. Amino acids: CASSQVSGEPYEQYF.

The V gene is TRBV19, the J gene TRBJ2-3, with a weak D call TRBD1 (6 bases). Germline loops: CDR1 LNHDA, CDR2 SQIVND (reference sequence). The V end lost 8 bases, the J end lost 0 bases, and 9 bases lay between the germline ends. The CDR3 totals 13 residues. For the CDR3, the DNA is TGTGCCAGTCTTGACAGGAGCACAGATACGCAGTATTTT. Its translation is CASLDRSTDTQYF.

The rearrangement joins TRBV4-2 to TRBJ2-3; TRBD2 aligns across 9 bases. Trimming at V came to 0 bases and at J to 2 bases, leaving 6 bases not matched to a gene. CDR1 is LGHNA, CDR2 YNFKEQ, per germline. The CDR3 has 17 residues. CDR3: CASSQDQASGTTDTQYF. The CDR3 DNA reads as TGTGCCAGCAGCCAAGATCAAGCTAGCGGGACCACAGATACGCAGTATTTT.

CDR3 nucleotide sequence: TGTGCCAGCAGTGCCGGGACTAGCGGCCCGAATGAGCAGTTCTTC. Its translation is CASSAGTSGPNEQFF. The rearrangement uses TRBV6-4 and TRBJ2-1; 11 nucleotides line up with TRBD2. Germline CDR1 reads MRHNA; CDR2 reads SNTAGT. V shed 4 bases, J shed 7 bases, and the junction held 6 bases outside the gene matches. This CDR3 is built from 15 residues.

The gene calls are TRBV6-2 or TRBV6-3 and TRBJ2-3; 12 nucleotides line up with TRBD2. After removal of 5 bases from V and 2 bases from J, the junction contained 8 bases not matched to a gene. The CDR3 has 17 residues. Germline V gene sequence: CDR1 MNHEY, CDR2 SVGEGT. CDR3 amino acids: CASSQRLAGEFTDTQYF. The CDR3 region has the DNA TGTGCCAGCAGTCAGAGACTAGCGGGAGAATTCACAGATACGCAGTATTTT.